The 12 T cell receptor beta chains given below trace back to one sample, sequenced in a study of T cell repertoires in ileal Crohn's disease. Sequenced by immunoSEQ multiplex PCR; TCRdb stores in-frame clones only, minus some. The table records fewer than 8,000 clones, approximately 79% of them present only once. The source material was ileal tissue. The receptors derive from an adult with Crohn's disease.

As to this clone: The conserved final phenylalanine or tryptophan is absent from the CDR3, which likely points to a read error. This chain connects TRBV6-6 to TRBJ1-5; perhaps TRBD1 as D (6 bases). CDR3 size: 13 residues. Trimming pared 5 bases from V and 4 bases from J, leaving 9 bases between. CDR1 and CDR2 from the germline V gene are MNHNY and SVGAGI (reference sequence). The CDR3 DNA follows: TGTGCCAGCAGTACTCAGGGGAATCAGCCCCAGCATCTT. Its protein is CASSTQGNQPQHL.

The chain has TRBV21-1 and TRBJ1-5; TRBD1, as called in the table, went unchecked against the DNA. TRBV21-1 is a known pseudogene. There are 13 residues in the CDR3. CDR3 amino acids: CASSKEGYQPQHF. CDR3 nucleotides: TGTGCCAGCAGCAAAGAGGGGTATCAGCCCCAGCATTTT.

The rearrangement links TRBV9 to TRBJ2-1; unclear D gene. Trimming pared 4 bases from V and 10 bases from J, leaving 15 bases between. Germline V lookup: CDR1 SGDLS, CDR2 YYNGEE. The CDR3 runs 13 residues. The CDR3 nucleotides are TGTGCCAGCAGCCCAGAGTGGGTGGGCGAGCAGTTCTTC. It translates to CASSPEWVGEQFF.

The V gene is TRBV13, the J gene TRBJ1-2, with D perhaps TRBD1 (5 bases). V dropped 0 bases and J dropped 5 bases, with 16 bases sitting between them. Germline lookup yields CDR1 PRHDT and CDR2 FYEKMQ (reference sequence). There are 16 residues in the CDR3. In nucleotides, the CDR3 is TGTGCCAGCAGCTTAGGCGATAGGACACCCAAATATGGCTACACCTTC. Its translation: CASSLGDRTPKYGYTF.

The CDR3 bases are TGTGCCAGCAGTTACTCGCCGACAGGGTCAACTGAAGCTTTCTTT. It yields the protein CASSYSPTGSTEAFF. The V call is TRBV6-5, the J call TRBJ1-1, with 7 bases matching TRBD1. Per the germline V gene, CDR1 is MNHEY and CDR2 is SVGAGI. The CDR3 sequence is 15 residues long. V dropped 0 bases and J dropped 5; count of bases not matched to a gene: 6.

This clone was seen a few times. This chain links TRBV27 with TRBJ2-5; TRBD2 might be the D (6 bases). The CDR3 extends over 16 amino acids. Germline V gene lookup returns CDR1 MNHEY and CDR2 SMNVEV (reference sequence). V was clipped by 7 bases and J by 1 base, with 19 bases between them. CDR3 nucleotide sequence: TGTGCCAGCACCCGATACCCGGGCGGGGCCCAAGAGACCCAGTACTTC. It yields the protein CASTRYPGGAQETQYF.

This rearrangement joins TRBV29-1 to TRBJ1-2, with D tentatively TRBD1 (6 bases). The CDR3 sequence is 14 residues long. Germline V gene sequence: CDR1 SQVTM, CDR2 ANQGSEA. The ends were cut back, 4 bases at V and 3 bases at J, with 15 bases in the middle. CDR3 sequence: CSVGGGPRDYGYTF. CDR3 nucleotide sequence: TGCAGCGTTGGAGGGGGTCCACGGGACTATGGCTACACCTTC.

The DNA of the CDR3 is TGTGCCAGCAGTGAGGGGCTGGGTGAAGCTTTCTTT. Its translation: CASSEGLGEAFF. The chain is built from TRBV25-1 and TRBJ1-1; D might be TRBD1 (5 bases). Germline V gene sequence: CDR1 MGHDK, CDR2 SYGVNS. The CDR3 has 12 amino acids. The germline V and J ends were trimmed by 3 bases and 7 bases, with 9 bases remaining between them.

V usage is TRBV10-1 and J usage is TRBJ1-2, with no clear D. Trimming took off 2 bases at V and 3 bases at J, with 10 bases between the two ends. CDR3 length: 14 amino acids. Looked up from germline, CDR1 is WNHNN and CDR2 is SYGVQD (reference sequence). Here the CDR3 DNA reads TGCGCCAGCAGTGAGGAGGATCGCGACTATGGCTACACCTTC. Translated: CASSEEDRDYGYTF.

The chain carries TRBV11-2 and TRBJ1-1, with D unresolved. CDR1 is SGHAT and CDR2 is FQNNGV in the germline V gene. The CDR3 runs to 15 residues. V lost 5 bases and J 3 bases, leaving 16 bases between the germline ends. CDR3 region: CASSLGGVWDTEAFF. The CDR3 region has the DNA TGTGCCAGCAGCCTAGGAGGCGTTTGGGACACTGAAGCTTTCTTT. Full variable domain (missing parts from reference TRBV11-2 and TRBJ1-1): EAGVAQSPRYKIIEKRQSVAFWCNPISGHATLYWYQQILGQGPKLLIQFQNNGVVDDSQLPKDRFSAERLKGVDSTLKIQPAKLEDSAVYLCASSLGGVWDTEAFFGQGTRLTVV.

The chain couples TRBV6-6 to TRBJ2-7; a possible D gene is TRBD2 (5 bases). The CDR3 consists of 13 residues. Trimming shortened V by 2 bases and J by 4 bases, and 9 bases separated the two germline ends. Germline V lookup: CDR1 MNHNY, CDR2 SVGAGI (reference sequence). The DNA of the CDR3 is TGTGCCAGCAGTTACCTAGCCGGTTACGAGCAGTACTTC. Translation: CASSYLAGYEQYF.

The V and J genes are TRBV9 and TRBJ1-1; D remains ambiguous. The V and J ends lost 0 bases and 1 base respectively, with 7 bases between them. CDR3 length equals 14 residues. CDR1 SGDLS and CDR2 YYNGEE come from the germline V gene. CDR3 nucleotides: TGTGCCAGCAGCGTAGTGGAGTGGAACACTGAAGCTTTCTTT. It is translated as CASSVVEWNTEAFF.